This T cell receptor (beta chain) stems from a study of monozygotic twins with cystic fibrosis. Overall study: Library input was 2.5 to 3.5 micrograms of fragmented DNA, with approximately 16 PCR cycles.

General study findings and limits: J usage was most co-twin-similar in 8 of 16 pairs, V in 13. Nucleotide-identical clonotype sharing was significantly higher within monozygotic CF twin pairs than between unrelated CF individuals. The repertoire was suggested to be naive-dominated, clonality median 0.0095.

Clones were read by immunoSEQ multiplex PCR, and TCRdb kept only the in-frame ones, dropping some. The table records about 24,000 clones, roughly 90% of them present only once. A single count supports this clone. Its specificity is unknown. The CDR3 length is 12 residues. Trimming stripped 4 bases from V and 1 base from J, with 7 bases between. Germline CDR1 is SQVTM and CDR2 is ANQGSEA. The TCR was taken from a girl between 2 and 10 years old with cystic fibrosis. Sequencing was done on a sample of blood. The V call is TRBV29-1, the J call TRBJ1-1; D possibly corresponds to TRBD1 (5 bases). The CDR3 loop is CSVVGANTEAFF. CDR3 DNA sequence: TGCAGCGTTGTAGGGGCGAACACTGAAGCTTTCTTT.